This T cell receptor beta chain was obtained from a study of T cells in Graves' hyperthyroidism and ophthalmopathy. Amplified regions were TCR beta CDR3 sequences from RNA transcripts. The HTBI primer set served for first-round RT-PCR of the TCR CDR3. MiXCR was run by TCRdb on the multiplex PCR reads, yielding one entry per CDR3 protein. The table includes about 180,000 distinct CDR3 sequences, 15% to 20% detected once. The CDR3 is 14 amino acids. Germline assignment: CDR1 MDHEN and CDR2 SYDVKM. V was pared by 3 bases and J by 0 bases, with 6 bases between. This clonotype was seen repeatedly, ten times or more.

The sample was blood. The sequence was obtained from a woman aged 50 to 65 with Graves' hyperthyroidism. This rearrangement joins TRBV28 to TRBJ1-5; D is uncertain. The CDR3 here is CASSFWHSNQPQHF. The CDR3 coding sequence is TGTGCCAGCAGTTTTTGGCATAGCAATCAGCCCCAGCATTTT. Complete variable domain (other parts from reference TRBV28 and TRBJ1-5): DVKVTQSSRYLVKRTGEKVFLECVQDMDHENMFWYRQDPGLGLRLIYFSYDVKMKEKGDIPEGYSVSREKKERFSLILESASTNQTSMYLCASSFWHSNQPQHFGDGTRLSIL.